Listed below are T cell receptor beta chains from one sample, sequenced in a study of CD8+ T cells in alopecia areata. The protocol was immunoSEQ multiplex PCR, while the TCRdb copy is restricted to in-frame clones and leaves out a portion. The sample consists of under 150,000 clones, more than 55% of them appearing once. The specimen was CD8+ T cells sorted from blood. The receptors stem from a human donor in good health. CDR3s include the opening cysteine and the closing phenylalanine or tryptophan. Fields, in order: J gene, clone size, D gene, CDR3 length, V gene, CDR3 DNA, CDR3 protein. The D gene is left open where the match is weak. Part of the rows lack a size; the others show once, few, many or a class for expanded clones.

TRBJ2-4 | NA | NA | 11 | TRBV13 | TGTGCCAGCAGCTTAATGGGGGTTCAGTACTTC | CASSLMGVQYF
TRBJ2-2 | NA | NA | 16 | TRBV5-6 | TGTGCCAGCAGCTTAGCTTCTAGCTATGACACCGGGGAGCTGTTTTTT | CASSLASSYDTGELFF
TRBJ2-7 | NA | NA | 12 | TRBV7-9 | TGTGCCAGCAGCTTACTGAACTTACGGCAGTACTTC | CASSLLNLRQYF
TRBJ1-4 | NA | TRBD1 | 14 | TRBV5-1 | TGCGCCAGCAGGGGCGGGACAGGGGAAGAAAAACTGTTTTTT | CASRGGTGEEKLFF
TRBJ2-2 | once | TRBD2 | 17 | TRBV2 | TGTGCCAGCAGTGAATCGGTAACTAGCGAGTACACCGGGGAGCTGTTTTTT | CASSESVTSEYTGELFF
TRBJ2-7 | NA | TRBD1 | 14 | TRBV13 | TGTGCCAGCAGCCCAGACAGGGATAGCTACGAGCAGTACTTC | CASSPDRDSYEQYF
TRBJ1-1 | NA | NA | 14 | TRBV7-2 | TGTGCCAGCAGCCCGGGACGGACGTTTTCAGAAGCTTTCTTT | CASSPGRTFSEAFF
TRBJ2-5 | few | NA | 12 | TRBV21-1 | TGTGCCAGCAGCGGTCCCCAAGAGACCCAGTACTTC | CASSGPQETQYF
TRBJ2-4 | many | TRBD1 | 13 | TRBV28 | TGTGCCAGCAGTTTGGGGACAGGGAACATTCAGTACTTC | CASSLGTGNIQYF
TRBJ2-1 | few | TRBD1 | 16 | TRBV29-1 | TGCAGCGCGACAGGGGTTGGCGGGGTAACCTACAATGAGCAGTTCTTC | CSATGVGGVTYNEQFF
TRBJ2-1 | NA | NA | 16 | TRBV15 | TGTGCCACCACCAGCAGAGGGGTGGGAGAAATCGATGAGCAGTTCTTC | CATTSRGVGEIDEQFF
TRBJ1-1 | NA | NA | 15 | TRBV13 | TGTGCCAGCAGCACCATGACAGCAACGAACACTGAAGCTTTCTTT | CASSTMTATNTEAFF
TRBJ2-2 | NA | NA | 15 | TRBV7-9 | TGTGCCAGCAGCTTCTCTACCGCCACCGCCGGGGAGCTGTTTTTT | CASSFSTATAGELFF
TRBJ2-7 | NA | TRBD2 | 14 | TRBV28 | TGTGCCAGCAGTTTATTGCGGGAGACTGACGAGCAGTACTTC | CASSLLRETDEQYF
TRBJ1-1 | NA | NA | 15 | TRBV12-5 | TGTGCTAGTGGTTTGGTACTGGGGCTGACCACTGAAGCTTTCTTT | CASGLVLGLTTEAFF
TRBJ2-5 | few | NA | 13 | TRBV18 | TGTGCCAGCTCAACCCGGTACCAAGAGACCCAGTACTTC | CASSTRYQETQYF
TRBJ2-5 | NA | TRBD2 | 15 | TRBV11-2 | TGTGCCAGCAGCTTCCCTCAAGGGAGGGCCGAGACCCAGTACTTC | CASSFPQGRAETQYF
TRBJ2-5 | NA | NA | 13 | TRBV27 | TGTGCCAGCAGGACACCACACCAAGAGACCCAGTACTTC | CASRTPHQETQYF